The present T cell receptor (beta chain) was sequenced within a study of response to subunit inactivated influenza vaccine. Study-wide findings and caveats: There was a suggestion from the authors that each seasonal influenza vaccination recruits few new T cells.

This clonotype was found a few times. Its antigen is as yet unknown. CDR1 is SEHNR and CDR2 is FQNEAQ in the germline V gene (reference sequence). This CDR3 is 15 amino acids long. V gave up 1 base and J gave up 2 bases, with 11 bases separating them. A single record per CDR3 protein comes from TCRdb applying MiXCR to the RT-PCR reads. This sample yields some 640,000 distinct CDR3 sequences, of which about 15% are seen a single time; roughly 6.4% belongs to the top ten. The sequence was obtained from a man in his fifties who received an inactivated influenza vaccine. The rearrangement joins TRBV7-9 to TRBJ2-5; D is possibly TRBD1 (5 bases). The input for sequencing was PBMCs from blood, taken 14 days before vaccination. CDR3 DNA: TGTGCCAGCAGCTTAGGTAACAGGCTACAAGAGACCCAGTACTTC. This codes for CASSLGNRLQETQYF.